These 15 T cell receptor beta chains were sequenced from one sample in a study of early T cells in non-severe SARS-CoV-2 infection. MiXCR was run by TCRdb on the 5' RACE reads, yielding one entry per CDR3 protein. In the table there are about 110,000 distinct CDR3 sequences, 9.5% to 13% of which are singletons. The material sequenced was whole blood. These receptors all come from an adult who was a healthcare worker with PCR-confirmed SARS-CoV-2 infection or an uninfected control (not recorded which).

This clonotype was detected a few times. The chain combines TRBV12-3 or TRBV12-4 with TRBJ1-2, with no clear D. The CDR3 contains 15 residues. Trimming took off 5 bases at V and 5 bases at J, with 18 bases between the two ends. The DNA of the CDR3 is TGTGCCAGCAGTCACTACGCAGAGGACCCGTATGGCTACACCTTC. Residues: CASSHYAEDPYGYTF.

This clonotype was detected a few times. J is TRBJ2-7 and V is TRBV30, with D maybe TRBD2 (5 bases). The CDR3 sequence is 13 residues long. Germline V gives CDR1 GTSNPN, CDR2 SVGIG (reference sequence). Trimming shortened V by 0 bases and J by 4 bases, and 10 bases separated the two germline ends. As DNA, the CDR3 is TGTGCCTGGAGTGTAGGGAGAGGGTACGAGCAGTACTTC. Amino acid sequence: CAWSVGRGYEQYF.

This clonotype was recorded many times. The chain combines TRBV14 with TRBJ2-1; 7 bases map to TRBD2. Germline V gene lookup returns CDR1 SGHDN and CDR2 FVKESK. V was pared by 1 base and J by 7 bases, with 7 bases of the junction left unmatched. This CDR3 has 15 amino acids. DNA of the CDR3: TGTGCCAGCAGCCAAGGCCTAGCGGTGATTAATGAGCAGTTCTTC. Its protein is CASSQGLAVINEQFF.

The rearrangement uses TRBV4-1 and TRBJ2-4; D might be TRBD1 or TRBD2, each matching 7 bases. The CDR3 runs to 15 residues. Germline lookup yields CDR1 MGHRA and CDR2 YSYEKL. V was cut by 5 bases and J by 6 bases, with 17 bases left in between. The CDR3 here is CASSSSGGGRNIQYF. In DNA, the CDR3 is TGCGCCAGCAGCTCTTCAGGGGGGGGGAGAAACATTCAGTACTTC.

This clonotype was seen ten or more times. This sequence joins TRBV12-3 or TRBV12-4 and TRBJ2-6; no definite D call. Trimming pared 6 bases from V and 0 bases from J, leaving 9 bases between. The CDR3 totals 15 residues. The CDR3 sequence: CASSHARSGANVLTF. Here the CDR3 DNA reads TGTGCCAGCAGCCATGCACGCTCTGGGGCCAACGTCCTGACTTTC.

This clonotype occurred a few times. The chain links TRBV19 to TRBJ1-5; TRBD1 matches at 7 bases. Looked up from germline, CDR1 is LNHDA and CDR2 is SQIVND (reference sequence). This CDR3 comprises 19 residues. The ends lost 3 bases at V and 2 bases at J; junction bases unmatched: 16. The CDR3 spells CASSIRTTGKRGGNQPQHF. The CDR3 region has the DNA TGTGCCAGTAGTATCAGGACGACAGGGAAGCGTGGAGGCAATCAGCCCCAGCATTTT.

This clonotype appeared many times. The V call is TRBV4-2, the J call TRBJ2-1; 13 bases are a match to TRBD2. This CDR3 has 16 residues. CDR1 LGHNA and CDR2 YNFKEQ come from the germline V gene. V was clipped by 3 bases and J by 10 bases; unmatched bases: 9. The CDR3 here is CASSQELAGGPGEQFF. CDR3 bases: TGTGCCAGCAGCCAGGAACTAGCGGGAGGGCCGGGGGAGCAGTTCTTC.

This clonotype has at least ten counts. The chain combines TRBV4-1 with TRBJ2-4; TRBD2 agrees at 7 bases. With 2 bases clipped from V and 0 bases from J, the junction kept 1 base outside the gene matches. Germline CDR1 and CDR2: MGHRA and YSYEKL. CDR3 length: 15 amino acids. Here the CDR3 reads CASSQLAVAKNIQYF. CDR3 bases: TGCGCCAGCAGCCAACTAGCGGTAGCCAAAAACATTCAGTACTTC.

V and J are TRBV12-5 and TRBJ2-2; 8 bases map to TRBD1. The junction had 4 bases not matched to a gene; V was cut back by 6 bases and J by 1 base. Germline V gene lookup returns CDR1 LGHNT and CDR2 FRNRAP. This CDR3 has 15 amino acids. The CDR3 DNA sequence: TGTGCTAGTGGGTCCACAGGGGGGAACACCGGGGAGCTGTTTTTT. As protein: CASGSTGGNTGELFF. Together with reference TRBV12-5 and TRBJ2-2, the CDR3 gives the full variable domain: DARVTQTPRHKVTEMGQEVTMRCQPILGHNTVFWYRQTMMQGLELLAYFRNRAPLDDSGMPKDRFSAEMPDATLATLKIQPSEPRDSAVYFCASGSTGGNTGELFFGEGSRLTVL.

This clonotype has a count of ten or more. The chain employs TRBV28 and TRBJ2-3; D possibly corresponds to TRBD2 (5 bases). The V end lost 6 bases, the J end lost 2 bases, and 12 bases lay between the germline ends. CDR1 and CDR2 (germline): MDHEN, SYDVKM. The CDR3 consists of 14 residues. The CDR3 bases are TGTGCCAGCAGCTCTCGGGGATTCACAGATACGCAGTATTTT. Protein sequence: CASSSRGFTDTQYF.

The rearrangement uses TRBV29-1 and TRBJ2-7; tentative D call: TRBD1 (6 bases). The germline gives CDR1 SQVTM, CDR2 ANQGSEA. The germline V and J ends were trimmed by 5 bases and 8 bases, with 10 bases remaining between them. The CDR3 covers 10 residues. The chain's CDR3 is CSVIQGKQYF. The CDR3 DNA sequence: TGCAGCGTTATACAGGGAAAGCAGTACTTC.

This chain uses TRBV28 with TRBJ1-2, with 7 bases matching TRBD1. Trimming removed 3 bases from V and 4 bases from J; junction bases left unmatched: 2. This CDR3 comprises 13 residues. Germline CDR1 MDHEN, CDR2 SYDVKM. The CDR3 loop reads CASSFGQAYGYTF. In DNA form, the CDR3 reads TGTGCCAGCAGTTTTGGACAGGCCTATGGCTACACCTTC.

The CDR3 here is CASTTSGRTYEQYF. The CDR3 DNA reads as TGTGCCAGTACAACTAGCGGGAGAACCTACGAGCAGTACTTC. V and J are TRBV19 and TRBJ2-7; 11 bases map to TRBD2. The CDR3 covers 14 residues. V was pared by 7 bases and J by 2 bases, with 4 bases of the junction left unmatched. The germline V gene has CDR1 LNHDA and CDR2 SQIVND (reference sequence).

This clonotype was observed at least ten times. V and J are TRBV7-7 and TRBJ2-2, with no clear D. CDR1 and CDR2 (germline): SSHAT, FNYEAQ (reference sequence). This CDR3 contains 13 residues. CDR3 region: CARPLRNTGELFF. In DNA, the CDR3 is TGTGCTCGTCCGCTCCGGAACACCGGGGAGCTGTTTTTT. Full variable domain (outside the CDR3, taken from reference TRBV7-7 and TRBJ2-2): GAGVSQSPRYKVTKRGQDVTLRCDPISSHATLYWYQQALGQGPEFLTYFNYEAQPDKSGLPSDRFSAERPEGSISTLTIQRTEQRDSAMYRCARPLRNTGELFFGEGSRLTVL.

The table lists this clonotype with many counts. The genes are TRBV11-2 and TRBJ1-4, with 7 bases that match TRBD1. Germline loops: CDR1 SGHAT, CDR2 FQNNGV. The CDR3 loop spans 15 amino acids. Trimming took 5 bases from V and 7 from J; bases not matched to a gene: 10. This CDR3 reads CASSIRQGLGEKLFF. CDR3 nucleotide sequence: TGTGCCAGCAGCATCAGACAGGGTTTAGGTGAAAAACTGTTTTTT.